This TCR beta chain was retrieved from a study of blood T cell repertoires in COVID-19. Study information: The samples span acute and convalescent COVID-19 from the United States, Italy and Spain. T cells, B-cell-depleted T cells, or PBMCs supplied cDNA or gDNA.

The CDR3 contains 14 residues. V lost 6 bases and J lost 6; bases outside the gene matches: 8. CDR1 WNHNN and CDR2 SYGVQD come from the germline V gene (reference sequence). Methods used by the authors: Amplification from reference gene primers served as the basis for estimated nucleated cell counts. Assay used: immunoSEQ multiplex PCR; TCRdb lists only in-frame clones, some missing. That table furnishes V, J and clone size, whereas the DNA furnished D and trimming. The top ten hold 2.5% to 3% of the sample, which has some 70,000 clones, around 91% seen once. The TCR was taken from a man aged 50-60 years with acute or convalescent COVID-19. The sample consisted of peripheral blood. The chain uses TRBV10-1 and TRBJ2-1, with 7 bases that match TRBD2. The DNA for the CDR3 is TGCGCCAGCAGCTCTAGCGGCCAACCCAATGAGCAGTTCTTC. It translates to CASSSSGQPNEQFF.